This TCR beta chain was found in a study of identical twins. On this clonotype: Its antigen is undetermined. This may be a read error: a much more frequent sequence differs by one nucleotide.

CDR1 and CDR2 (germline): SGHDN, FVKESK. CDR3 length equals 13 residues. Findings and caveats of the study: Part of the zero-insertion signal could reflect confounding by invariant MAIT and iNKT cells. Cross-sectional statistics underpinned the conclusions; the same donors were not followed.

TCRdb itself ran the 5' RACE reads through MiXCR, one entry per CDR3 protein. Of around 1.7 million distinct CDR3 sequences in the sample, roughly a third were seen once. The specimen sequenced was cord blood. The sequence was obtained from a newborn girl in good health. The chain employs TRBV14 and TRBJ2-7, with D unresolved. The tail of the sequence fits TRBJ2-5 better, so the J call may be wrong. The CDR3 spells CASSQDFQETQYF. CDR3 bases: TGTGCCAGCAGCCAAGATTTCCAAGAGACCCAGTACTTC.